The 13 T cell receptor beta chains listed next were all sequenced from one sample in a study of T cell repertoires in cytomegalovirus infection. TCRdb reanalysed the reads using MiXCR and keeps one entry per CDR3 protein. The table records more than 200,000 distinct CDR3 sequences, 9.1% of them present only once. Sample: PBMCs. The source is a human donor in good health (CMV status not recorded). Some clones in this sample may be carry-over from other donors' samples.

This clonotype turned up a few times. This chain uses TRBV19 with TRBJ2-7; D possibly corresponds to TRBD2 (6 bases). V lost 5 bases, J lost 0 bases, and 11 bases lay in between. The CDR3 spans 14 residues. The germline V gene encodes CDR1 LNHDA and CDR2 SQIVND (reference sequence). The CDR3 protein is CASSFPGSSYEQYF. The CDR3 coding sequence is TGTGCCAGTAGTTTTCCCGGGAGCTCCTACGAGCAGTACTTC.

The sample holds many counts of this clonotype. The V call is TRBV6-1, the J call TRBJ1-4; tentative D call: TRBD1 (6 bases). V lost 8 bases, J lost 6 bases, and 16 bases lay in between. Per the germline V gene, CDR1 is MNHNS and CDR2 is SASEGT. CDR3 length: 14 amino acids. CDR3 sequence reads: CASLTGGADEKLFF. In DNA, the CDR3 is TGTGCCAGCCTTACGGGGGGGGCTGATGAAAAACTGTTTTTT.

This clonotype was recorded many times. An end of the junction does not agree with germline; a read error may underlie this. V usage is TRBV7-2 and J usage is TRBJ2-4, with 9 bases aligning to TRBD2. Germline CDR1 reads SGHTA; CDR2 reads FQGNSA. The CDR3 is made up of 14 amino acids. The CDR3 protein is CASSLAGPKNIQYF. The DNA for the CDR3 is TGTGCCAGCAGCCTAGCGGGGCCCAAAAACATTCAGTACTTC.

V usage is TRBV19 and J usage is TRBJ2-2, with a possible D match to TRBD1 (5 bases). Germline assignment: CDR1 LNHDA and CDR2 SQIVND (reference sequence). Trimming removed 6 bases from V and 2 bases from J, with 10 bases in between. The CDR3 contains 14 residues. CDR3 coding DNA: TGTGCCAGTAGAGAGCAGGGCAACACCGGGGAGCTGTTTTTT. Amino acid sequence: CASREQGNTGELFF.

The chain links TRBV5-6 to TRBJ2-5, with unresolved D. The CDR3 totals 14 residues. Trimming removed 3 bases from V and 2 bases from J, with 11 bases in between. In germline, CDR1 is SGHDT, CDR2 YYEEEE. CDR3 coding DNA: TGTGCCAGCAGCTCGGTATTCCTTCAAGAGACCCAGTACTTC. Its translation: CASSSVFLQETQYF.

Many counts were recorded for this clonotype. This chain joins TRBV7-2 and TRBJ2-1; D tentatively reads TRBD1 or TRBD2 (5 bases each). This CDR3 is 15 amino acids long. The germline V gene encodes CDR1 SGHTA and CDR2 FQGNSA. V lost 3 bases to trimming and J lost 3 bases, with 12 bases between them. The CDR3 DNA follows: TGTGCCAGCAGCTTCCGGGACCTAAACTACAATGAGCAGTTCTTC. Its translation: CASSFRDLNYNEQFF.

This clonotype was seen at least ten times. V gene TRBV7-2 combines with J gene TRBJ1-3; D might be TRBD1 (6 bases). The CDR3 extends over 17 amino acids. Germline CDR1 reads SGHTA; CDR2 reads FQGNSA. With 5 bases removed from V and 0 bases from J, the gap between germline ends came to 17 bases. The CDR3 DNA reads TGTGCCAGCAGCCCGAACCGGGGGGCGAGCTCTGGAAACACCATATATTTT. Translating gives CASSPNRGASSGNTIYF. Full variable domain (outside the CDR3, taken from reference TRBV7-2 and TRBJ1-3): GAGVSQSPSNKVTEKGKDVELRCDPISGHTALYWYRQSLGQGLEFLIYFQGNSAPDKSGLPSDRFSAERTGGSVSTLTIQRTQQEDSAVYLCASSPNRGASSGNTIYFGEGSWLTVV.

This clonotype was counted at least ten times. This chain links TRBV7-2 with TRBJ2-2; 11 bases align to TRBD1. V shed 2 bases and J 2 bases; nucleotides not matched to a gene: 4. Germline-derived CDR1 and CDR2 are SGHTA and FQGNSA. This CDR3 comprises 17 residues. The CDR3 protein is CASSLPGTGGNTGELFF. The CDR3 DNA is TGTGCCAGCAGCTTACCCGGGACAGGGGGTAACACCGGGGAGCTGTTTTTT.

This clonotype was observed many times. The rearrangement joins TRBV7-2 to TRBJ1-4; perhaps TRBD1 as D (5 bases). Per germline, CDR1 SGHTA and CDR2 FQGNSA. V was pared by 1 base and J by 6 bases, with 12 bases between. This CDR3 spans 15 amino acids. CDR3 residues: CASSLEGRGYEKLFF. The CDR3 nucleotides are TGTGCCAGCAGCTTAGAGGGAAGGGGTTATGAAAAACTGTTTTTT.

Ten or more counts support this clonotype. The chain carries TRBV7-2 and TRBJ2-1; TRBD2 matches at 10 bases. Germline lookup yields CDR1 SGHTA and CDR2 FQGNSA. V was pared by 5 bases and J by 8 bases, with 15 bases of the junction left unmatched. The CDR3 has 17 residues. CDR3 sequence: CASSPRSGRAQFYEQFF. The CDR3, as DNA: TGTGCCAGCAGCCCTAGGAGCGGGAGGGCTCAATTTTATGAGCAGTTCTTC.

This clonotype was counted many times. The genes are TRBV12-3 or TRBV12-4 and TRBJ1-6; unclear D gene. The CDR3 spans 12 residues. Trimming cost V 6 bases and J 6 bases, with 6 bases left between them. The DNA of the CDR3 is TGTGCCAGCAGCTCTACTAATTCACCCCTCCACTTT. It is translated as CASSSTNSPLHF.

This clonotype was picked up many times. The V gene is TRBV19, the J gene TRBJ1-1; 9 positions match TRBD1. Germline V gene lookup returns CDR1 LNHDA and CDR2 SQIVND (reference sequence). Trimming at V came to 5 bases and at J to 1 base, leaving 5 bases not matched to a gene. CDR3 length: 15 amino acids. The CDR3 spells CASSPGTGTNTEAFF. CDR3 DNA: TGTGCCAGTAGTCCCGGGACAGGGACGAACACTGAAGCTTTCTTT.

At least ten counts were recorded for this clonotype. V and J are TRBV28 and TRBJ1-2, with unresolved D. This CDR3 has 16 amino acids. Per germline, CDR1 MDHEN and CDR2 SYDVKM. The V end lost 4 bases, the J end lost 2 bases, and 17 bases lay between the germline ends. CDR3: CASSSTGALDNYGYTF. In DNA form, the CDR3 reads TGTGCCAGCAGTTCCACTGGAGCTCTTGACAACTATGGCTACACCTTC.